The 14 T cell receptor beta chains reported below all come from one sample, sequenced in a study of PD-L1 blockade in urothelial cancer. Clones were sequenced by immunoSEQ multiplex PCR, and TCRdb holds only the in-frame ones, with some missing. The table records roughly 63,000 clones, approximately 80% of them present only once. Specified time point: pretreatment peripheral blood. The material sequenced was PBMCs, taken around atezolizumab (anti-PD-L1) treatment. These receptors came from a man in his 70s with urothelial cancer.

V gene TRBV30 combines with J gene TRBJ1-2; D gene uncertain. Germline lookup yields CDR1 GTSNPN and CDR2 SVGIG (reference sequence). Trimming removed 5 bases at V and 7 bases at J, with 17 bases between. The CDR3 totals 13 residues. The DNA of the CDR3 is TGTGCCTGGCAACCCTCAGGTTCGCGTGGCTACACCTTC. This translates into CAWQPSGSRGYTF.

The rearrangement uses TRBV19 and TRBJ2-1, with TRBD2 matching 12 bases. Per germline, CDR1 LNHDA and CDR2 SQIVND (reference sequence). V was pared by 1 base and J by 4 bases, with 5 bases of the junction left unmatched. This CDR3 has 17 residues. The CDR3 here is CASSIGTSGRTYNEQFF. For the CDR3, the DNA is TGTGCCAGTAGTATAGGAACTAGCGGGAGGACTTACAATGAGCAGTTCTTC. Based on the CDR3 plus reference TRBV19 and TRBJ2-1, the full variable domain is DGGITQSPKYLFRKEGQNVTLSCEQNLNHDAMYWYRQDPGQGLRLIYYSQIVNDFQKGDIAEGYSVSREKKESFPLTVTSAQKNPTAFYLCASSIGTSGRTYNEQFFGPGTRLTVL.

The J gene is TRBJ2-2, the V gene TRBV5-4; maybe TRBD1 (5 bases). Germline V gives CDR1 SGHNT, CDR2 YYREEE (reference sequence). The CDR3 covers 14 residues. The V and J ends lost 4 bases and 4 bases respectively, with 11 bases between them. CDR3: CASSPDSVTGELFF. DNA of the CDR3: TGTGCCAGCAGCCCCGACAGCGTCACCGGGGAGCTGTTTTTT. Full variable domain (rest looked up from reference TRBV5-4 and TRBJ2-2): ETGVTQSPTHLIKTRGQQVTLRCSSQSGHNTVSWYQQALGQGPQFIFQYYREEENGRGNFPPRFSGLQFPNYSSELNVNALELDDSALYLCASSPDSVTGELFFGEGSRLTVL.

V gene TRBV2 combines with J gene TRBJ2-4; 11 bases line up with TRBD1. Losses at the gene ends were 1 base for V and 3 bases for J; bases not matched to a gene: 5. From germline, CDR1 is SNHLY and CDR2 FYNNEI. The length of the CDR3 is 17 residues. This chain's CDR3 is CASSEVRTGGGKNIQYF. In DNA form, the CDR3 reads TGTGCCAGCAGTGAAGTCAGGACAGGGGGCGGCAAAAACATTCAGTACTTC.

The chain recombines TRBV9 with TRBJ2-7, with TRBD2 matching 8 bases. Germline loops: CDR1 SGDLS, CDR2 YYNGEE. CDR3 length equals 15 residues. The V gene end was trimmed by 4 bases and the J gene end by 3 bases; junction bases not matched to a gene: 9. The CDR3 coding sequence is TGTGCCAGCAGCCCGCTCGGAAGCGGGAGCTACGAGCAGTACTTC. Residues: CASSPLGSGSYEQYF.

V usage is TRBV7-3 and J usage is TRBJ2-2; TRBD1 matches 9 bases. The CDR3 loop spans 14 amino acids. CDR1 and CDR2 (germline): SGHTA, FQGTGA. After removal of 5 bases from V and 7 bases from J, the junction contained 5 bases not matched to a gene. CDR3 in amino acids: CASSPNRGRGELFF. The CDR3 bases are TGTGCCAGCAGCCCGAACAGGGGGCGCGGGGAGCTGTTTTTT.

The gene calls are TRBV7-8 and TRBJ2-3, with D maybe TRBD2 (6 bases). Germline lookup yields CDR1 SGHVS and CDR2 FQNEAQ. With 1 base removed from V and 0 bases from J, the gap between germline ends came to 14 bases. This CDR3 comprises 17 residues. The CDR3 loop reads CASSLGGGILSTDTQYF. In nucleotides, the CDR3 is TGTGCCAGCAGCTTAGGGGGCGGGATACTTAGCACAGATACGCAGTATTTT.

The chain recombines TRBV7-9 with TRBJ2-1; D ambiguous. The CDR3 totals 15 residues. CDR1 is SEHNR, CDR2 FQNEAQ, per germline (reference sequence). Trimming stripped 0 bases from V and 12 bases from J, with 18 bases between. The CDR3 DNA reads TGTGCCAGCAGCTTAGCGCGCACATCCCCCGGCGGGCAGTTCTTC. Translation: CASSLARTSPGGQFF. The whole variable domain, filled in from reference TRBV7-9 and TRBJ2-1, reads DTGVSQNPRHKITKRGQNVTFRCDPISEHNRLYWYRQTLGQGPEFLTYFQNEAQLEKSRLLSDRFSAERPKGSFSTLEIQRTEQGDSAMYLCASSLARTSPGGQFFGPGTRLTVL.

The V gene is TRBV2, the J gene TRBJ2-5; D is undetermined. The length of the CDR3 is 12 residues. Per the germline V gene, CDR1 is SNHLY and CDR2 is FYNNEI. Trimming pared 6 bases from V and 3 bases from J, leaving 8 bases between. CDR3 loop: CASRTVKETQYF. CDR3 coding DNA: TGTGCCAGCAGAACAGTGAAAGAGACCCAGTACTTC.

The chain has TRBV27 and TRBJ2-1; 8 positions match TRBD1. The ends lost 4 bases at V and 7 bases at J; junction bases unmatched: 9. CDR1 is MNHEY, CDR2 SMNVEV, per germline (reference sequence). This CDR3 region has 15 residues. The CDR3 sequence is CASSSSGQGWNEQFF. CDR3 DNA: TGTGCCAGCAGTTCCTCCGGACAGGGATGGAATGAGCAGTTCTTC.

This clone was counted only a few times. V is TRBV21-1 and J is TRBJ1-2. TRBV21-1 is a known pseudogene. CDR3 length: 17 amino acids. The CDR3 DNA follows: TGTGCCAGCAGTAAAGTTCGGAGAAACGGCCTGAACTATGGCTACACCTTC. It codes for CASSKVRRNGLNYGYTF.

This clone was recorded only once. This chain joins TRBV4-1 and TRBJ2-1, with 8 bases matching TRBD2. Losses at the gene ends were 1 base for V and 8 bases for J; bases not matched to a gene: 4. The germline V gene has CDR1 MGHRA and CDR2 YSYEKL. This CDR3 contains 14 residues. The CDR3 DNA is TGCGCCAGCAGCCAAGGGGGGACTAGATATGAGCAGTTCTTC. It encodes CASSQGGTRYEQFF.

The V gene is TRBV12-5, the J gene TRBJ2-3, with D perhaps TRBD2 (6 bases). Trimming cost V 0 bases and J 7 bases, with 20 bases left between them. This CDR3 has 17 amino acids. Germline CDR1 is LGHNT and CDR2 is FRNRAP. CDR3 in amino acids: CASGLVLPGVERYTQYF. In DNA form, the CDR3 reads TGTGCTAGTGGTTTGGTACTCCCGGGAGTGGAGAGATATACGCAGTATTTT.

This chain links TRBV5-1 with TRBJ2-2; tentatively, D is TRBD1 (6 bases). V was cut by 2 bases and J by 6 bases, with 14 bases left in between. From germline, CDR1 is SGHRS and CDR2 YFSETQ. The CDR3 is 15 amino acids. For the CDR3, the DNA is TGCGCCAGCAGCTTAAACAGGGAAATGGCCGGGGAGCTGTTTTTT. The encoded protein is CASSLNREMAGELFF.